One sample yielded the 28 T cell receptor delta chains listed below, sequenced in a study of delta chain sequences of gamma delta T cells. TCRdb re-processed the 5' RACE reads using CATT. This table has about 2,200 delta-chain clones, 25% to 30% appearing once. The sequenced material came from either unsorted cells or a sorted T cell fraction (not recorded which). These receptors were taken from a human donor in good health.

By share of the sample, this clone is medium-sized. The chain combines TRDV2 with TRDJ1; possible D gene TRDD3, 6 bases. CDR1 is GEAIGNYY and CDR2 is EKD in the germline V gene. This CDR3 is 21 amino acids long. The V end lost 3 bases, the J end lost 0 bases, and 31 bases lay between the germline ends. CDR3 sequence reads: CACDPISSTGTAGGYTDKLIF. The CDR3 region has the DNA TGTGCCTGTGACCCCATATCCTCGACTGGGACCGCAGGGGGGTACACCGATAAACTCATCTTT.

This clone ranks as medium-sized. The chain has TRDV2 and TRDJ3; D not resolved. This CDR3 region has 18 residues. V was trimmed by 0 bases and J by 2 bases, leaving 13 bases between them. CDR1 and CDR2 (germline): GEAIGNYY, EKD. CDR3 DNA sequence: TGTGCCTGTGACACCATGGTTTCAGGCGCCTGGGACACCCGACAGATGTTTTTC. Translation: CACDTMVSGAWDTRQMFF.

By share, this clone counts as medium-sized. The rearrangement uses TRDV2 and TRDJ1, with 8 bases lining up with TRDD3. Looked up from germline, CDR1 is GEAIGNYY and CDR2 is EKD. CDR3 length: 17 residues. V gave up 3 bases and J gave up 0 bases; unmatched junction bases: 11. The CDR3 is CACDRLGDPSYTDKLIF. In nucleotides, the CDR3 is TGTGCCTGTGACCGATTGGGGGATCCCTCGTACACCGATAAACTCATCTTT.

Relative to its sample, this clone is medium-sized. This chain joins TRDV2 and TRDJ1; D may be TRDD3 (6 bases). The CDR3 is 15 residues long. CDR1 and CDR2 (germline): GEAIGNYY, EKD. Trimming removed 3 bases at V and 0 bases at J, with 13 bases between. The CDR3 DNA follows: TGTGCCTGTGACCCTCTGGGGAACCACACCGATAAACTCATCTTT. Its protein product is CACDPLGNHTDKLIF.

This clone counts as medium-sized. The chain uses TRDV2 and TRDJ1, with a tentative D call TRDD3 (6 bases). Germline assignment: CDR1 GEAIGNYY and CDR2 EKD. CDR3 length: 17 amino acids. V lost 0 bases to trimming and J lost 0 bases, with 16 bases between them. CDR3 sequence reads: CACDTLGGPAYTDKLIF. The CDR3 DNA reads TGTGCCTGTGACACCTTGGGGGGACCGGCGTACACCGATAAACTCATCTTT.

This clone was counted a few times. This chain connects TRDV2 to TRDJ1, with no clear D. Germline CDR1 GEAIGNYY, CDR2 EKD. Trimming left V 1 base short and J 0 bases short, with 20 bases between. CDR3 length: 18 amino acids. CDR3: CACDTVLSTDHNTDKLIF. The CDR3, as DNA: TGTGCCTGTGACACGGTCCTGTCAACGGATCATAACACCGATAAACTCATCTTT.

The rearrangement uses TRDV2 and TRDJ3; D perhaps matches TRDD3 (6 bases). V lost 1 base to trimming and J lost 0 bases, with 15 bases between them. This CDR3 has 19 amino acids. Germline CDR1 reads GEAIGNYY; CDR2 reads EKD. CDR3 DNA: TGTGCCTGTGACACTGGGGGGGCATTAAGCTCCTGGGACACCCGACAGATGTTTTTC. This sequence encodes CACDTGGALSSWDTRQMFF.

By share, this clone counts as large. Other DNA sequences within the sample encode an identical CDR3. The V gene is TRDV2, the J gene TRDJ1; 13 bases are shared with TRDD3. The germline gives CDR1 GEAIGNYY, CDR2 EKD. The CDR3 contains 17 residues. V gave up 3 bases and J gave up 0 bases; unmatched junction bases: 6. The CDR3 nucleotides read TGTGCCTGTGACTCCCTACTGGGGGATACGCACACCGATAAACTCATCTTT. This encodes CACDSLLGDTHTDKLIF.

This clone was picked up a small number of times. The V gene remains uncalled, whereas the J gene is TRDJ1; the DNA was not compared with TRDD3, the D call given in the table. The CDR3 runs to 18 residues. CDR3 sequence (DNA): TGTGCCTCGCCTGTACTGGGGGATACAATTTTATCGTCGGCTAAACTCATCTTT. The encoded protein is CASPVLGDTILSSAKLIF.

For this clone: Given a far larger clone just one base away, this is likely a sequencing read error. The gene calls are TRDV2 and TRDJ3; 7 bases map to TRDD3. The V gene end was trimmed by 1 base and the J gene end by 0 bases; junction bases not matched to a gene: 11. This CDR3 has 20 residues. Germline CDR1 and CDR2: GEAIGNYY and EKD. The CDR3 sequence is CACDTGSGYGSSWDTRQMFF. DNA of the CDR3: TGTGCCTGTGACACGGGGAGCGGATACGGGAGCTCCTGGGACACCCGACAGATGTTTTTC.

The chain recombines TRDV2 with TRDJ1; the match to TRDD3 covers 9 bases. The germline V gene has CDR1 GEAIGNYY and CDR2 EKD. This CDR3 spans 18 amino acids. V was pared by 0 bases and J by 1 base, with 11 bases of the junction left unmatched. CDR3 in DNA: TGTGCCTGTGACACCCTTGTGGTGGGGGATATGGCCACCGATAAACTCATCTTT. Its protein product is CACDTLVVGDMATDKLIF.

This clone is medium-sized. The chain combines TRDV2 with TRDJ1; 8 bases are shared with TRDD3. The CDR3 is made up of 14 amino acids. Trimming cost V 0 bases and J 6 bases; bases outside gene matches: 5. From germline, CDR1 is GEAIGNYY and CDR2 EKD. The CDR3 bases are TGTGCCTGTGACACCTTGGGGGATTGGCATAAACTCATCTTT. Translating gives CACDTLGDWHKLIF.

This clone is medium-sized within its sample. The chain joins TRDV2 to TRDJ1; 8 bases align to TRDD3. The V gene end was trimmed by 3 bases and the J gene end by 2 bases; junction bases not matched to a gene: 10. This CDR3 region has 16 residues. Germline-derived CDR1 and CDR2 are GEAIGNYY and EKD. In nucleotides, the CDR3 is TGTGCCTGTGACTTTTTGACTGGGGGGTCGACCGATAAACTCATCTTT. Protein product: CACDFLTGGSTDKLIF.

The chain uses TRDV2 and TRDJ1; 9 nucleotides align to TRDD3. Germline V CDR1 and CDR2: GEAIGNYY, EKD. This CDR3 comprises 22 residues. V lost 1 base and J lost 1; bases outside the gene matches: 24. The CDR3 DNA sequence: TGTGCCTGTGACACGGCTACTGGGCAGCCGTCTCTGGGGGATTCAGCCACCGATAAACTCATCTTT. Protein: CACDTATGQPSLGDSATDKLIF.

This clone was counted only a few times. The chain uses TRDV2 and TRDJ1; 8 nucleotides agree with TRDD3. The CDR3 has 15 residues. The J segment lost 4 bases and the V segment lost 4 bases, leaving 10 bases of the junction unmatched. CDR1 and CDR2 (germline): GEAIGNYY, EKD. As DNA, the CDR3 is TGTGCCTGTGATAGTCTGGGGGAGGCAATCGATAAACTCATCTTT. As protein: CACDSLGEAIDKLIF.

Within the sample, this clone is medium-sized. The chain joins TRDV2 to TRDJ3, with 10 bases identical to TRDD3. This CDR3 is 20 amino acids long. Germline V gene lookup returns CDR1 GEAIGNYY and CDR2 EKD. J lost 0 bases, V lost 0 bases, and 7 bases had no gene match. CDR3 coding DNA: TGTGCCTGTGACACCGCTGGGGGATATCTCTCCTCCTGGGACACCCGACAGATGTTTTTC. It codes for CACDTAGGYLSSWDTRQMFF.

Points on this clone: With a much larger clone just one base away, this may be a read error. Other DNA sequences in the same sample also yield this CDR3. The V and J genes are TRDV2 and TRDJ3, with 7 positions matching TRDD3. Trimming removed 2 bases from V and 0 bases from J; junction bases left unmatched: 9. Germline lookup yields CDR1 GEAIGNYY and CDR2 EKD. The CDR3 is 19 residues long. CDR3 sequence reads: CACDSILGESSWDTRQMFF. In DNA form, the CDR3 reads TGTGCCTGTGACAGTATATTGGGGGAGAGCTCCTGGGACACCCGACAGATGTTTTTC.

Note on this clone: A far bigger clonotype differs at one base, so this is likely a read error. The chain couples TRDV2 to TRDJ1; 8 bases are a match to TRDD3. V gave up 3 bases and J gave up 0 bases; unmatched junction bases: 26. CDR1 is GEAIGNYY, CDR2 EKD, per germline. The CDR3 has 22 residues. The CDR3 loop reads CACDSLEPHRGGISQYTDKLIF. The CDR3 nucleotides are TGTGCCTGTGACTCCTTGGAACCACATAGGGGGGGGATAAGCCAGTACACCGATAAACTCATCTTT.

As concerns this clone: This DNA's translation and the protein TCRdb lists, from a much larger clone, do not match at residue 11, likely due to a read error; the protein shown is translated from the DNA. The rearrangement links TRDV2 to TRDJ1; weak D call: TRDD2 (5 bases). CDR1 is GEAIGNYY and CDR2 is EKD in the germline V gene. V dropped 0 bases and J dropped 4 bases, with 23 bases sitting between them. This CDR3 is 18 amino acids long. The CDR3 DNA is TGTGCCTGTGACACCGTATCTCCTAGTACTGAGGGTGGCGATAAACTCATCTTT. Its protein product is CACDTVSPSTEGGDKLIF.

V gene TRDV2 combines with J gene TRDJ1; 11 bases line up with TRDD3. V lost 0 bases to trimming and J lost 2 bases; unmatched junction nucleotides: 13. CDR1 is GEAIGNYY and CDR2 is EKD in the germline V gene. The CDR3 consists of 19 residues. The CDR3: CACDTVGSAGGYRTDKLIF. The CDR3 coding sequence is TGTGCCTGTGACACCGTCGGGAGTGCTGGGGGATACAGGACCGATAAACTCATCTTT.

The V gene is TRDV2, the J gene TRDJ1, with TRDD3 matching over 11 bases. From germline, CDR1 is GEAIGNYY and CDR2 EKD. The CDR3 is made up of 22 amino acids. V lost 0 bases to trimming and J lost 0 bases; unmatched junction nucleotides: 20. CDR3 loop: CACDTVRTGGYRERWDTDKLIF. CDR3 sequence (DNA): TGTGCCTGTGACACCGTTCGTACTGGGGGATATAGGGAGAGGTGGGACACCGATAAACTCATCTTT.

A note on this clone: In the same sample, other DNA sequences code for this CDR3. V usage is TRDV2 and J usage is TRDJ1, with 10 bases identical to TRDD3. The J segment lost 2 bases and the V segment lost 1 base, leaving 3 bases of the junction unmatched. Germline V gene lookup returns CDR1 GEAIGNYY and CDR2 EKD. The CDR3 loop spans 15 amino acids. The DNA for the CDR3 is TGTGCCTGTGACACGCTACTGGGGGATACCGATAAACTCATCTTT. Its translation is CACDTLLGDTDKLIF.

This clone was observed a handful of times. The V and J genes are TRDV2 and TRDJ1, with TRDD3 matching over 13 bases. The CDR3 is 19 amino acids. Trimming removed 3 bases from V and 1 base from J; junction bases left unmatched: 13. Germline values: CDR1 GEAIGNYY, CDR2 EKD. The CDR3 DNA follows: TGTGCCTGTGACTCGGTACTGGGGGATACGAGCTCGGGCACCGATAAACTCATCTTT. As protein: CACDSVLGDTSSGTDKLIF.

By share of the sample, this clone is large. The same CDR3 also results from other DNA sequences found in this sample. V and J are TRDV2 and TRDJ1; 9 bases line up with TRDD3. Germline lookup yields CDR1 GEAIGNYY and CDR2 EKD. The CDR3 contains 22 residues. The V gene end was trimmed by 0 bases and the J gene end by 0 bases; junction bases not matched to a gene: 22. In nucleotides, the CDR3 is TGTGCCTGTGACACCGTAGGAGGTACTTTCGGTACTGGGGGAGTTTACACCGATAAACTCATCTTT. Its translation is CACDTVGGTFGTGGVYTDKLIF.

This clone is medium-sized (0.01 to 0.1%) by share. Other DNA sequences in the sample encode the same CDR3. The chain recombines TRDV2 with TRDJ1, with 13 bases aligning to TRDD3. The CDR3 totals 14 residues. Trimming at V came to 3 bases and at J to 10 bases, leaving 7 bases not matched to a gene. CDR1 GEAIGNYY and CDR2 EKD come from the germline V gene. CDR3 sequence: CACDPVLGDTGLIF. CDR3 nucleotide sequence: TGTGCCTGTGACCCAGTACTGGGGGATACGGGACTCATCTTT.

No V segment was called; the J segment is TRDJ1; TRDD3, the table's D call, was not compared with the DNA. This CDR3 contains 9 residues. CDR3 residues: CAWGDKLIF. The CDR3 DNA is TGTGCTTGGGGGGATAAACTCATCTTT.

CDR3 DNA: TGTGCTATCCGATCTCTATCCGACAAGCAGTGGTATCAACGCAGAGTTGTTTACCGTGAAGTCTTGGGGGGAGTTACAAAGGGTAAACTCATCTTT. Translating it yields CAIRSLSDKQWYQRRVVYREVLGGVTKGKLIF. The V gene went uncalled, while the J gene is TRDJ1; the table assigns TRDD3, which was not confirmed against the DNA. The CDR3 runs 32 residues.

This clone ranks as medium-sized. The rearrangement joins TRDV2 to TRDJ1, with D possibly being TRDD3 (6 bases). This CDR3 spans 15 amino acids. In germline, CDR1 is GEAIGNYY, CDR2 EKD. Trimming removed 0 bases at V and 5 bases at J, with 15 bases between. CDR3 protein: CACDTLGGRGDKLIF. The CDR3 DNA reads TGTGCCTGTGACACCTTGGGGGGCCGTGGAGATAAACTCATCTTT.